The next 18 T cell receptor beta chains were all read from a single sample in a study of beta chain features in type 1 diabetes listed by TCRdb under 2018. The receptor library was made with the immunoSEQ multiplex PCR assay. The entire isolated RNA was reverse transcribed using the High Capacity cDNA Reverse Transcription Kit, and thus expressed TCRB transcripts were sequenced. What TCRdb holds here is the immuneACCESS table cut down to in-frame rearrangements. Part of the clones is not present; checked against another copy, under half of the missing clones reflect an unresolved V gene, and the others are unexplained. The sample includes around 320,000 clones, with 14% observed a single time. The ten largest make up 6.7% of the sample. Sequencing was performed on central memory CD4+ T cells from blood. The receptor source for this set is a man aged 30 to 39 in good health.

This chain links TRBV4-3 with TRBJ2-7; 7 positions agree with TRBD2. Germline V gives CDR1 LGHNA, CDR2 YSLEER. The V and J ends lost 0 bases and 0 bases, in that order; junction bases with no gene match: 2. CDR3 length: 15 amino acids. CDR3: CASSQESGGSYEQYF. For the CDR3, the DNA is TGCGCCAGCAGCCAAGAGTCGGGGGGCTCCTACGAGCAGTACTTC.

This clone appeared many times. The V gene is TRBV10-3, the J gene TRBJ2-7; D gene uncertain. Germline values: CDR1 ENHRY, CDR2 SYGVKD. The length of the CDR3 is 11 residues. V was trimmed by 7 bases and J by 4 bases, leaving 8 bases between them. The CDR3 sequence is CAITDGYEQYV. The DNA of the CDR3 is TGTGCCATCACCGACGGTTACGAGCAGTACGTC.

The table lists this clone with a few counts. One end of the junction varies from germline; a read error may be responsible. The chain joins TRBV5-4 to TRBJ2-7; 7 bases agree with TRBD2. Germline V gives CDR1 SGHNT, CDR2 YYREEE (reference sequence). CDR3 size: 14 residues. The CDR3 sequence is CASSQAPSGYEQYF. As DNA, the CDR3 is TGCGCCAGCAGCCAAGCCCCTAGCGGCTACGAGCAGTACTTC.

This clone was picked up many times. The gene calls are TRBV11-3 and TRBJ2-7, with D unclear. Per the germline V gene, CDR1 is SGHNT and CDR2 is YENEEA. The CDR3 is 13 residues long. Trimming stripped 1 base from V and 6 bases from J, with 10 bases between. The CDR3 protein is CASSLVPRSEQYF. The CDR3 DNA sequence: TGTGCCAGCAGCTTAGTACCCCGGAGCGAGCAGTACTTC. The full variable domain, in which reference TRBV11-3 and TRBJ2-7 provide the parts outside the CDR3, is EAGVVQSPRYKIIEKKQPVAFWCNPISGHNTLYWYLQNLGQGPELLIRYENEEAVDDSQLPKDRFSAERLKGVDSTLKIQPAELGDSAVYLCASSLVPRSEQYFGPGTRLTVT.

The chain uses TRBV6-6 and TRBJ1-1, with D unresolved. This CDR3 spans 14 amino acids. V was clipped by 3 bases and J by 5 bases, with 13 bases between them. Germline V gene lookup returns CDR1 MNHNY and CDR2 SVGAGI (reference sequence). The CDR3 region is CASSYLGAGTEAFF. The CDR3 nucleotides are TGTGCCAGCAGTTATTTGGGAGCGGGGACTGAAGCTTTCTTT.

V usage is TRBV28 and J usage is TRBJ2-1, with TRBD2 matching 10 bases. The V gene end was trimmed by 2 bases and the J gene end by 9 bases; junction bases not matched to a gene: 10. The CDR3 consists of 16 residues. Germline V lookup: CDR1 MDHEN, CDR2 SYDVKM. The CDR3 DNA sequence: TGTGCCAGCAGTTTACATCTAGCGGGGGTAGTGGGTGAGCAGTTCTTC. Translated, it gives CASSLHLAGVVGEQFF.

The V gene is TRBV7-3, the J gene TRBJ2-1; TRBD2 aligns across 7 bases. There are 17 residues in the CDR3. Germline CDR1 SGHTA, CDR2 FQGTGA. V shed 0 bases, J shed 9 bases, and the junction held 14 bases outside the gene matches. CDR3 bases: TGTGCCAGCAGCTTAACGAATCACGGGAGGCGCGGGGGTGAGCAGTTCTTC. It encodes CASSLTNHGRRGGEQFF.

This clone was counted a few times. One end of the junction does not line up with germline, which may come from a read error. The chain employs TRBV4-1 and TRBJ1-2; 9 bases line up with TRBD1. Germline V CDR1 and CDR2: MGHRA, YSYEKL. The CDR3 totals 15 residues. The CDR3 region has the DNA TGTGCCAGCAGCATTATGGACAGGGGTGGAGATGGCTACACCTTC. Residues: CASSIMDRGGDGYTF.

Regarding this clone: Other DNA sequences of this sample code for an identical CDR3. This rearrangement joins TRBV19 to TRBJ2-3; D may be TRBD1 (6 bases). Germline CDR1 LNHDA, CDR2 SQIVND (reference sequence). The CDR3 contains 14 residues. The V end was cut by 3 bases, the J end by 4 bases, with 11 bases between. The CDR3 sequence: CASSIQGMADTQYF. CDR3 bases: TGTGCCAGTAGTATCCAGGGGATGGCAGATACGCAGTATTTT.

This chain connects TRBV6-6 to TRBJ1-2; D not certain. This CDR3 is built from 13 residues. V was cut by 5 bases and J by 8 bases, with 15 bases left in between. In germline, CDR1 is MNHNY, CDR2 SVGAGI (reference sequence). DNA of the CDR3: TGTGCCAGCAGTCACGTGGGCGTTGGGGGCTACACCTTC. Translating gives CASSHVGVGGYTF.

This clone showed up just a few times. The V call is TRBV4-1, the J call TRBJ2-7; no reliable D call. This CDR3 has 13 residues. From germline, CDR1 is MGHRA and CDR2 YSYEKL. V was pared by 2 bases and J by 4 bases, with 9 bases between. The CDR3 nucleotides read TGCGCCAGCAGCCAAAGGTTACAGTACGAGCAGTACTTC. Protein product: CASSQRLQYEQYF.

The J gene is TRBJ2-3, the V gene TRBV7-6; D is perhaps TRBD1 (6 bases). Trimming stripped 5 bases from V and 3 bases from J, with 9 bases between. Germline V gene data show CDR1 as SGHVS and CDR2 as FNYEAQ. This CDR3 comprises 13 residues. This CDR3 is CASSRDMTDTQYF. The CDR3 DNA reads as TGTGCCAGCAGCCGGGACATGACAGATACGCAGTATTTT.

The J gene is TRBJ1-2, the V gene TRBV7-4, with TRBD1 matching 8 bases. Germline CDR1 is SGHVT and CDR2 is SQSDAQ. The V gene end was trimmed by 1 base and the J gene end by 4 bases; junction bases not matched to a gene: 2. CDR3 length: 14 residues. As DNA, the CDR3 is TGTGCCAGCAGCTTAGGGACAGGGAGCTATGGCTACACCTTC. Amino acids: CASSLGTGSYGYTF. The variable domain in full, completed from reference TRBV7-4 and TRBJ1-2, reads GAGVSQSPRYKVAKRGRDVALRCDSISGHVTLYWYRQTLGQGSEVLTYSQSDAQRDKSGRPSGRFSAERPERSVSTLKIQRTEQGDSAVYLCASSLGTGSYGYTFGSGTRLTVV.

The chain recombines TRBV18 with TRBJ1-1, with D perhaps TRBD1 (6 bases). Germline CDR1 and CDR2: KGHSH and LQKENI. Trimming took off 0 bases at V and 2 bases at J, with 10 bases between the two ends. The CDR3 contains 15 residues. CDR3 sequence: CASSPPGRGNTEAFF. CDR3 in DNA: TGTGCCAGCTCACCACCGGGCAGGGGAAACACTGAAGCTTTCTTT.

This clone came up a few times. At one end the junction does not follow the germline gene, possibly because of a read error. The chain carries TRBV30 and TRBJ1-2, with D maybe TRBD1 (5 bases). CDR1 is GTSNPN and CDR2 is SVGIG in the germline V gene (reference sequence). This CDR3 comprises 12 residues. CDR3 coding DNA: TGTGCCTGGAGTGAAGTTCTGGGACCCCCGTCCTTC. It codes for CAWSEVLGPPSF.

This clone was seen only a few times. The chain combines TRBV4-3 with TRBJ2-7, with a weak D call TRBD1 (6 bases). The CDR3 is 15 residues long. Trimming took off 1 base at V and 7 bases at J, with 17 bases between the two ends. The V gene's germline CDR1 is LGHNA and CDR2 YSLEER. The CDR3, as DNA: TGCGCCAGCAGCCAAGCCAGGACAGTCTCGGGGGAGCAGTACTTC. Amino acids: CASSQARTVSGEQYF.

As to this clone: The identical CDR3 is also encoded by other nucleotide sequences in the sample. The chain employs TRBV7-2 and TRBJ2-5; possible D gene TRBD2, 6 bases. Trimming pared 0 bases from V and 1 base from J, leaving 9 bases between. The CDR3 is 15 amino acids. Germline lookup yields CDR1 SGHTA and CDR2 FQGNSA. Written as DNA, the CDR3 is TGTGCCAGCAGCTTAGCAGGGACTGCCCAAGAGACCCAGTACTTC. Encoded protein: CASSLAGTAQETQYF.

This clone showed up many times. The chain couples TRBV18 to TRBJ1-6, with TRBD1 matching over 8 bases. The CDR3 loop spans 16 amino acids. Per the germline V gene, CDR1 is KGHSH and CDR2 is LQKENI. V lost 0 bases, J lost 7 bases, and 5 bases stayed unmatched. The CDR3 reads CASSPPLGQENSPLHF. The CDR3 coding sequence is TGTGCCAGCTCACCACCCCTGGGACAGGAAAATTCACCCCTCCACTTT.